This T cell receptor (beta chain) was observed in a study of T cells in localized non-small cell lung cancer. Study-wide results and caveats: Elevated circulating T cell density in blood was associated with longer overall survival. Tumor trailed uninvolved adjacent lung in T cell clonality, which peaked there.

In its sample, this clone ranks as medium-sized. No antigen is known for it. This CDR3 has 15 amino acids. From germline, CDR1 is SGHNT and CDR2 YYREEE (reference sequence). Trimming left V 3 bases short and J 1 base short, with 13 bases between. The method was immunoSEQ multiplex PCR; TCRdb's version includes in-frame clones alone and lacks a portion of them. The profile shows around 36,000 clones, 81% of them singletons. The receptor was isolated from a male donor aged 60 or over with stage II lung adenocarcinoma. The J gene is TRBJ1-1, the V gene TRBV5-4, with D tentatively TRBD1 (6 bases). The source material was peripheral blood mononuclear cells, sampled before any cancer treatment. CDR3 amino acids: CASSSGRGSNTEAFF. As DNA, the CDR3 is TGTGCCAGCAGCTCGGGAAGGGGGTCGAACACTGAAGCTTTCTTT.